This T cell receptor (beta chain) comes out of a study of blood T cell repertoires in COVID-19. Data came from immunoSEQ multiplex PCR; TCRdb stores just in-frame clones and leaves some out. The sample has some 110,000 clones; approximately 85% are singletons. This clone showed up just a few times. The sample was peripheral blood. This clonotype originated in a man in his 60s with acute or convalescent COVID-19.

The chain's CDR3 is CASSTQGISTEAFF. The DNA for the CDR3 is TGTGCCAGTAGTACACAGGGAATTAGCACTGAAGCTTTCTTT. This chain uses TRBV19 with TRBJ1-1; possible D gene TRBD1, 6 bases. The CDR3 has 14 residues. Trimming stripped 4 bases from V and 4 bases from J, with 13 bases between. The germline V gene encodes CDR1 LNHDA and CDR2 SQIVND (reference sequence).